What follows are 5 T cell receptor beta chains derived from one specimen sequenced in a study of blood T cell repertoires in COVID-19. The data were produced by immunoSEQ multiplex PCR, yet TCRdb's version contains in-frame clones alone and is incomplete. The sample records roughly 150,000 clones, about 85% being singletons. The specimen was PBMCs or T cells enriched from blood (not recorded which). These receptors came from a woman between 40 and 50 years old who had been exposed to COVID-19.

The chain combines TRBV12-3 or TRBV12-4 with TRBJ1-2; maybe TRBD1 (6 bases). Trimming took off 5 bases at V and 7 bases at J, with 14 bases between the two ends. CDR3 size: 13 residues. For the CDR3, the DNA is TGTGCCAGCAGTCCGACAGGCCCTTCTGGCTACACCTTC. Protein product: CASSPTGPSGYTF.

This chain joins TRBV18 and TRBJ1-1; unclear D gene. Trimming took off 1 base at V and 4 bases at J, with 13 bases between the two ends. CDR1 and CDR2 (germline): KGHSH, LQKENI. This CDR3 has 15 residues. The CDR3 bases are TGTGCCAGCTCACCACTAGTGGGCATGAGCACTGAAGCTTTCTTT. This sequence encodes CASSPLVGMSTEAFF.

This clone was recorded only once. V is TRBV2 and J is TRBJ2-1; D remains unclear. Trimming left V 2 bases short and J 8 bases short, with 22 bases between. The CDR3 spans 17 residues. CDR1 and CDR2 from the germline V gene are SNHLY and FYNNEI. CDR3 bases: TGTGCCAGCAGTGAAAGTTTGACAATTAGTCTTACGGATGAGCAGTTCTTC. It specifies CASSESLTISLTDEQFF.

This clone came up once. The chain uses TRBV7-8 and TRBJ2-7; 7 nucleotides match TRBD1. This CDR3 is built from 14 residues. With V trimmed by 5 bases and J by 3 bases, 7 bases remained unmatched. Looked up from germline, CDR1 is SGHVS and CDR2 is FQNEAQ. The CDR3 region is CASSNPGQYYEQYF. CDR3 nucleotide sequence: TGTGCCAGCAGCAACCCGGGACAGTACTACGAGCAGTACTTC. The entire variable domain, with the rest obtained from reference TRBV7-8 and TRBJ2-7, is as follows: GAGVSQSPRYKVAKRGQDVALRCDPISGHVSLFWYQQALGQGPEFLTYFQNEAQLDKSGLPSDRFFAERPEGSVSTLKIQRTQQEDSAVYLCASSNPGQYYEQYFGPGTRLTVT.

Comment on this clone: At the DNA level, this CDR3 is encoded by other sequences in the same sample as well. The rearrangement joins TRBV19 to TRBJ1-1; tentatively, D is TRBD1 (6 bases). V was trimmed by 3 bases and J by 5 bases, leaving 10 bases between them. CDR3 size: 13 residues. The germline CDR1 and CDR2 sequences are LNHDA and SQIVND (reference sequence). The CDR3 DNA sequence: TGTGCCAGTAGTATTTGGGGGCGTACTGAAGCTTTCTTT. Amino acid sequence: CASSIWGRTEAFF.